The 10 T cell receptor beta chains below were found in one sample sequenced in a study of response to subunit inactivated influenza vaccine. TCRdb reprocessed the RT-PCR reads via MiXCR and lists one record per CDR3 protein. The sample gives 500,000 to 700,000 distinct CDR3 sequences, under 25% of which show up once; about 2.8% is in the top ten. The same specimen was also included in a second study, on T cells expressing NK-cell markers. That report adds: As the method of synthesis, 5'RACE template switching with UMIs yielded TCR beta cDNA.

This material consisted of CD4+ T cells sorted from PBMCs, taken approximately 12 days after vaccination. Every receptor here comes from a man aged 50-59 years who received an inactivated influenza vaccine.

The rearrangement joins TRBV24-1 to TRBJ2-1, with D uncertain. Per germline, CDR1 KGHDR and CDR2 SFDVKD. The CDR3 consists of 12 residues. The ends were cut back, 5 bases at V and 9 bases at J, with 10 bases in the middle. CDR3 coding DNA: TGTGCCACCAGTGTAACTTTCAGTGAGCAGTTCTTC. Translation gives CATSVTFSEQFF.

This chain links TRBV4-1 with TRBJ2-3; TRBD1 is a possible D gene (6 bases). The germline gives CDR1 MGHRA, CDR2 YSYEKL. Trimming pared 4 bases from V and 3 bases from J, leaving 20 bases between. The CDR3 covers 17 residues. In DNA, the CDR3 is TGCGCCAGCAGCCGCATTGTACAGGGAATTAGTACAGATACGCAGTATTTT. This sequence encodes CASSRIVQGISTDTQYF.

CDR3 coding DNA: TGTGCCAGCAGTCGACAGATGACACCCCTCCACTTT. It specifies CASSRQMTPLHF. The chain carries TRBV7-2 and TRBJ1-6; the D gene is possibly TRBD1 (5 bases). The CDR3 is 12 amino acids. V lost 6 bases and J 11 bases, leaving 11 bases between the germline ends. The V gene's germline CDR1 is SGHTA and CDR2 FQGNSA.

The rearrangement links TRBV7-6 to TRBJ2-1; 8 nucleotides line up with TRBD1. The CDR3 runs to 17 residues. V was clipped by 6 bases and J by 1 base; unmatched bases: 11. Germline values: CDR1 SGHVS, CDR2 FNYEAQ. CDR3 amino acids: CASSLGQATGSYNEQFF. The CDR3, as DNA: TGTGCCAGCAGTCTGGGACAGGCGACTGGTTCCTACAATGAGCAGTTCTTC.

This clonotype has a count of ten or more. This chain links TRBV29-1 with TRBJ2-1, with 7 bases that match TRBD2. The CDR3 is 12 residues long. In germline, CDR1 is SQVTM, CDR2 ANQGSEA. Trimming took 7 bases from V and 8 from J; bases not matched to a gene: 8. In DNA form, the CDR3 reads TGCAGCGCAGAGCGGGGCGCGGATGAGCAGTTCTTC. Residues: CSAERGADEQFF.

This clonotype occurred a few times. This chain joins TRBV9 and TRBJ2-1, with 8 bases aligning to TRBD2. V gave up 0 bases and J gave up 5 bases; unmatched junction bases: 4. CDR3 length: 15 residues. Germline V CDR1 and CDR2: SGDLS, YYNGEE. The CDR3 DNA reads as TGTGCCAGCAGCGTAGGGCCACTAGCGGACAATGAGCAGTTCTTC. Translating it yields CASSVGPLADNEQFF.

The J gene is TRBJ2-7, the V gene TRBV18; 7 bases agree with TRBD2. CDR1 and CDR2 from the germline V gene are KGHSH and LQKENI. V was clipped by 0 bases and J by 4 bases; unmatched bases: 9. This CDR3 is 16 amino acids long. This CDR3 is CASSPPGLPVSYEQYF. CDR3 coding DNA: TGTGCCAGCTCACCACCGGGACTACCCGTCTCATACGAGCAGTACTTC.

The rearrangement uses TRBV10-3 and TRBJ2-1; 10 bases fit TRBD1. Germline V lookup: CDR1 ENHRY, CDR2 SYGVKD. V gave up 7 bases and J gave up 4 bases; unmatched junction bases: 1. This CDR3 has 13 residues. In nucleotides, the CDR3 is TGTGCCATCACGGGACAGGGGTACAATGAGCAGTTCTTC. This gives the protein CAITGQGYNEQFF.

This clonotype was found many times. The chain recombines TRBV7-9 with TRBJ2-5; TRBD1 matches 9 bases. CDR1 is SEHNR and CDR2 is FQNEAQ in the germline V gene (reference sequence). Trimming took 5 bases from V and 2 from J; bases not matched to a gene: 6. The CDR3 length is 15 residues. The CDR3 nucleotides are TGTGCCAGCAGCCCAGACAGGGGGATTCAAGAGACCCAGTACTTC. Translation: CASSPDRGIQETQYF.

The rearrangement links TRBV24-1 to TRBJ2-7; D unclear. CDR3 length: 15 residues. The V and J ends lost 9 bases and 5 bases respectively, with 22 bases between them. Germline V gives CDR1 KGHDR, CDR2 SFDVKD. The CDR3 DNA sequence: TGTGCCACCCATTGGCCCCCATGGCTGACCAACGAGCAGTACTTC. The encoded protein is CATHWPPWLTNEQYF.